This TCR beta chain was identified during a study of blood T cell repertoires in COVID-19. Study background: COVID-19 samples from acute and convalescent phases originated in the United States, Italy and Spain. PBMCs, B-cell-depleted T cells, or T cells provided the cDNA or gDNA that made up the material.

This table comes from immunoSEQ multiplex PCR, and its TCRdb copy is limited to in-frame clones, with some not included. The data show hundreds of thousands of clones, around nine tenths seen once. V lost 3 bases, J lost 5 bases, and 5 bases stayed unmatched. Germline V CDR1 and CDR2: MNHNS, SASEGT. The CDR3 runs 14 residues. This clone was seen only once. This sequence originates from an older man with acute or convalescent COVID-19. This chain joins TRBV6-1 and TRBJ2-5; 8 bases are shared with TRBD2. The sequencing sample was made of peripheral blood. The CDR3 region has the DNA TGTGCCAGCAGTGACGGGGGGGTTTGGGAGACCCAGTACTTC. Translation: CASSDGGVWETQYF.